The clone carrying this T cell receptor (beta chain) was detected only a few times. Its antigen is undetermined. This specimen comes from a study of metastatic and nonmetastatic thyroid tumors. Until they underwent thyroid surgery, no patient had received any treatment. TCRdb reprocessed the PCR reads via MiXCR. The sample carries roughly 30,000 clones, roughly 25% recorded once. This CDR3 spans 13 amino acids. Germline V gene lookup returns CDR1 GTSNPN and CDR2 SVGIG (reference sequence). The V gene lost 2 bases and the J gene lost 7 bases, with 14 bases spanning the gap. Study-level results: Versus benign nodules, malignant thyroid tumors reportedly had significantly higher TCR beta diversity, in blood and tumor.

The chain combines TRBV30 with TRBJ1-2; maybe TRBD1 (5 bases). This TCR was recovered from a female donor with papillary thyroid cancer or a benign thyroid nodule (not recorded which). Some clones in this sample may be carry-over from other donors' samples. The sample was blood. CDR3 region: CAWSRDALSGYTF. In nucleotides, the CDR3 is TGTGCCTGGAGTCGGGACGCCCTTAGTGGCTACACCTTC.